This TCR beta chain stems from a study of T cell responses to AZD1222 COVID-19 vaccine. The study, taken as a whole, reports: Across the whole spike, CD4 TCRs peaked at regions 160-218 and 743-854.

On this clone itself: Its antigen is undetermined.

Germline-derived CDR1 and CDR2 are LNHDA and SQIVND (reference sequence). Trimming took 3 bases from V and 10 from J, leaving 19 bases between them. The CDR3 contains 15 residues. TCRdb's copy holds only in-frame clones and misses some; the assay was immunoSEQ multiplex PCR. The data contain some 110,000 clones, just under 95% of them singletons. Sequenced here: peripheral blood, sampled on day 0 of AZD1222 vaccination. The genes are TRBV19 and TRBJ2-1, with a tentative D call TRBD2 (5 bases). This TCR derives from an adult in good health. CDR3 sequence (DNA): TGTGCCAGTAGTATTTTCGGTGAGGGCCGAAGGGAGCAGTTCTTC. This encodes CASSIFGEGRREQFF.